This T cell receptor beta chain was captured in a study of cytomegalovirus exposure and HLA in healthy donors. Trimming cost V 6 bases and J 5 bases; bases outside gene matches: 11. Germline V gives CDR1 SGHRS, CDR2 YFSETQ. This CDR3 comprises 16 residues. 60 Vbeta and 13 Jbeta primers were used in PCR. Sequencing used immunoSEQ multiplex PCR; TCRdb keeps in-frame clones, though not all of them. The data show more than 95,000 clones, around three quarters seen once. The clonotype comes from a man aged 30 to 45 in good health and CMV-seropositive. The sequenced sample consisted of PBMCs. This rearrangement joins TRBV5-1 to TRBJ2-2; 9 bases are shared with TRBD1. The CDR3 is CASTKNAGTGTGELFF. CDR3 nucleotide sequence: TGCGCCAGCACAAAAAACGCCGGGACAGGGACCGGGGAGCTGTTTTTT.